This T cell receptor (beta chain) derives from a study of blood T cell repertoires in COVID-19 (TCRdb year 2020). About the full investigation: Samples from collaborators originated in the United States, Italy and Spain and spanned both the acute and convalescent phases of COVID-19. The prospective study material was composed of cDNA or gDNA derived from T cells, B-cell-depleted T cells, or PBMCs. Subjects who had been exposed to COVID-19, were actively infected with it, or had recovered from it provided the deeply sampled blood TCRbeta repertoires that made up the dataset. The repertoires were made available in a free public database intended to serve as a resource for research on the immune response to SARS-CoV-2. Samples were obtained from the ongoing ImmuneRACE study (first 160 participants) and from over a thousand subjects provided by 6 global collaborators. A de-identified subject ID, COVID-19 status, age in years and sex were almost always included in the sample metadata. Where HLA class I and class II types were available, the types were taken from metadata supplied by the sample provider, not from assay-based typing.

The paper as a whole reports these results and caveats: The quantity of clinical and demographic metadata differed by source and by participant and was supplied without curation.

Collaborating institutions collected whole blood in K2EDTA tubes following their own protocols. Collaborator samples were shipped for TCRbeta analysis as frozen whole blood, isolated PBMCs, or DNA extracted from either sample type. As to this clone: The target of this receptor is not known. No per-base quality is available; no much larger clone lies one base away.

V drops 5 bases and J drops 1 base, leaving 15 bases in between. There are 16 amino acids in the CDR3, from cysteine to phenylalanine inclusive. The only DNA kept is the CDR3, 48 bases in frame from the first base. The germline V gene sets CDR1 to SNHLY and CDR2 to FYNNEI. TCRbeta CDR3 regions were amplified from genomic DNA using the immunoSEQ Assay, a bias-controlled multiplex PCR. Processing in the source paper ran as follows. Nucleated cell counts per sample were estimated from amplification of reference gene primers within the assay. Sequence reads were collapsed and filtered to measure the absolute abundance of every unique TCRbeta CDR3 rearrangement. For each sample, productive Simpson clonality was calculated as the square root of Simpson's diversity index over productive rearrangements. TCRdb retrieved this table from immuneACCESS and kept in-frame rearrangements only. Not all clones are present; in checked studies, unresolved V genes account for under half, and no reason is known for the remainder. That table supplies the V and J calls and clone size; D and trimming were determined from the DNA. In all, the sample holds roughly 250,000 clones, and around 89% of those were seen once. Of the sample, around 3.5% is held by the ten largest clones.

The chain is made from TRBV2 and TRBJ2-1; confidence is insufficient to name the D gene. This receptor was taken from a woman in her thirties or forties with acute or convalescent COVID-19. The sequenced sample consisted of peripheral blood. CDR3 protein: CASSLQTPRSYNEQFF. The DNA reads as follows: TGTGCCAGCAGTTTGCAGACTCCCAGATCCTACAATGAGCAGTTCTTC.